This TCR beta chain was recovered during a study of CD8 T cells in ankylosing spondylitis. The V gene end was trimmed by 8 bases and the J gene end by 4 bases; junction bases not matched to a gene: 8. This CDR3 has 13 amino acids. TCRdb fed the 5' RACE reads into MiXCR, producing one record per CDR3 protein. The sample gives about 150,000 distinct CDR3 sequences, 40% to 50% of which show up once; roughly 15% is in the top ten. This clonotype has only a few counts. The sequence was collected from a male donor with ankylosing spondylitis. The sequencing input was synovial fluid, either unsorted or a sorted T cell fraction (not recorded which). The V gene is TRBV12-3 or TRBV12-4, the J gene TRBJ2-7, with 7 bases that match TRBD1. This CDR3 is CASSSRGPYEQYF. The CDR3 nucleotides read TGTGCCAGCTCGAGTAGGGGGCCTTACGAGCAGTACTTC.